These 20 T cell receptor beta chains were all obtained from the same sample, sequenced in a study of cytomegalovirus exposure and HLA in healthy donors. This PCR relied on a set of 60 Vbeta primers and 13 Jbeta primers. The protocol was immunoSEQ multiplex PCR, while the TCRdb copy is restricted to in-frame clones and leaves out a portion. The table for this sample gives approximately 140,000 clones. Sequencing was performed on PBMCs. The receptors stem from a woman aged 45-60 years in good health and CMV-seronegative.

The rearrangement uses TRBV2 and TRBJ2-7; maybe TRBD2 (5 bases). Germline lookup yields CDR1 SNHLY and CDR2 FYNNEI. With 7 bases removed from V and 6 bases from J, the gap between germline ends came to 16 bases. The length of the CDR3 is 13 residues. Here the CDR3 reads CASMRVGGGEQYF. CDR3 nucleotide sequence: TGTGCCAGCATGCGGGTTGGCGGTGGCGAGCAGTACTTC.

The rearrangement links TRBV7-3 to TRBJ2-5, with D possibly being TRBD2 (7 bases). CDR3 length equals 15 residues. The V gene's germline CDR1 is SGHTA and CDR2 FQGTGA. V shed 2 bases and J shed 2 bases, with 12 bases lying between them. The CDR3 region is CASSLGLGGQETQYF. CDR3 DNA: TGTGCCAGCAGCTTAGGACTAGGGGGGCAAGAGACCCAGTACTTC.

V gene TRBV2 combines with J gene TRBJ1-2; the match to TRBD1 covers 9 bases. The CDR3 has 14 residues. Germline-derived CDR1 and CDR2 are SNHLY and FYNNEI. Trimming took 5 bases from V and 4 from J; bases not matched to a gene: 5. The CDR3, as DNA: TGTGCCAGCAGTCCGGGACAGGGAATCTATGGCTACACCTTC. This sequence encodes CASSPGQGIYGYTF.

The chain couples TRBV2 to TRBJ2-2; 8 bases fit TRBD1. The CDR3 has 15 residues. The V gene's germline CDR1 is SNHLY and CDR2 FYNNEI. V was clipped by 5 bases and J by 2 bases; unmatched bases: 4. The CDR3 loop reads CASSLQGGNTGELFF. CDR3 DNA sequence: TGTGCCAGCAGTCTACAGGGGGGTAACACCGGGGAGCTGTTTTTT.

The V call is TRBV7-9, the J call TRBJ2-1; 7 positions match TRBD1. The J segment lost 4 bases and the V segment lost 1 base, leaving 4 bases of the junction unmatched. This CDR3 spans 15 amino acids. In germline, CDR1 is SEHNR, CDR2 FQNEAQ (reference sequence). The CDR3 nucleotides are TGTGCCAGCAGCTTAGGACAGGGTGTTTACAATGAGCAGTTCTTC. Its translation: CASSLGQGVYNEQFF. The complete variable domain, with remaining parts taken from reference TRBV7-9 and TRBJ2-1, reads DTGVSQNPRHKITKRGQNVTFRCDPISEHNRLYWYRQTLGQGPEFLTYFQNEAQLEKSRLLSDRFSAERPKGSFSTLEIQRTEQGDSAMYLCASSLGQGVYNEQFFGPGTRLTVL.

V and J are TRBV27 and TRBJ2-7; tentative D call: TRBD1 (6 bases). This CDR3 spans 15 amino acids. Trimming took off 3 bases at V and 2 bases at J, with 14 bases between the two ends. Germline lookup yields CDR1 MNHEY and CDR2 SMNVEV (reference sequence). The CDR3 coding sequence is TGTGCCAGCAGTTTGGGTTGGGACAAGACCTACGAGCAGTACTTC. Translating it yields CASSLGWDKTYEQYF.

V usage is TRBV5-4 and J usage is TRBJ1-1; the D gene is possibly TRBD1 (5 bases). The CDR3 is made up of 15 amino acids. V lost 0 bases and J 4 bases, leaving 13 bases between the germline ends. Germline-derived CDR1 and CDR2 are SGHNT and YYREEE (reference sequence). CDR3 in DNA: TGTGCCAGCAGCTTGGAAGTGGGGCGAGGCACTGAAGCTTTCTTT. Translated, it gives CASSLEVGRGTEAFF.

The chain couples TRBV5-1 to TRBJ2-2; 7 bases match TRBD1. J gave up 2 bases and V 4 bases, and 8 bases lay outside the gene matches. Germline V CDR1 and CDR2: SGHRS, YFSETQ. CDR3 length equals 16 residues. The CDR3 DNA follows: TGCGCCAGCAGCCGTCTGGGACAGTTAAACACCGGGGAGCTGTTTTTT. This translates into CASSRLGQLNTGELFF. Combining the CDR3 with reference TRBV5-1 and TRBJ2-2 gives the whole variable domain KAGVTQTPRYLIKTRGQQVTLSCSPISGHRSVSWYQQTPGQGLQFLFEYFSETQRNKGNFPGRFSGRQFSNSRSEMNVSTLELGDSALYLCASSRLGQLNTGELFFGEGSRLTVL.

The chain is built from TRBV11-1 and TRBJ1-1; D not certain. Trimming pared 5 bases from V and 0 bases from J, leaving 13 bases between. CDR1 and CDR2 from the germline V gene are SGHAT and FQDESV (reference sequence). This CDR3 has 15 residues. In DNA form, the CDR3 reads TGTGCCAGCAGCCCCCGCGGGGAGCTGAACACTGAAGCTTTCTTT. This gives the protein CASSPRGELNTEAFF.

Frequency places this clone as medium-sized (0.01 to 0.1%). The chain uses TRBV7-9 and TRBJ2-1; 11 bases map to TRBD2. CDR1 is SEHNR, CDR2 FQNEAQ, per germline (reference sequence). The CDR3 extends over 16 amino acids. V lost 1 base, J lost 7 bases, and 6 bases stayed unmatched. This chain's CDR3 is CASSLGLAGSGNEQFF. Written as DNA, the CDR3 is TGTGCCAGCAGCTTAGGACTAGCGGGGTCAGGTAATGAGCAGTTCTTC.

The chain recombines TRBV27 with TRBJ2-3, with 13 bases matching TRBD2. Germline assignment: CDR1 MNHEY and CDR2 SMNVEV (reference sequence). The ends lost 3 bases at V and 0 bases at J; junction bases unmatched: 12. This CDR3 is 20 amino acids long. CDR3 nucleotide sequence: TGTGCCAGCAGTTTTTTACTAGCGGGGGGGCCAACCCCTAGCACAGATACGCAGTATTTT. This sequence encodes CASSFLLAGGPTPSTDTQYF.

The CDR3 coding sequence is TGTGCCAGCAGCCAAGATCAGGGGACAAGGGATTCACCCCTCCACTTT. Protein product: CASSQDQGTRDSPLHF. This chain links TRBV4-2 with TRBJ1-6; D is possibly TRBD1 (6 bases). Looked up from germline, CDR1 is LGHNA and CDR2 is YNFKEQ. The CDR3 contains 16 residues. V lost 0 bases to trimming and J lost 8 bases, with 14 bases between them.

As to this clone: A read error may account for a junction end that differs from germline. V gene TRBV30 combines with J gene TRBJ1-4; 9 nucleotides agree with TRBD1. Germline V gives CDR1 GTSNPN, CDR2 SVGIG (reference sequence). The CDR3 contains 17 residues. CDR3 DNA: TGTGCCTGGAGCACCGGGACAGGGACTCCAACTGATGAAAAACTGTTTTTT. Translating gives CAWSTGTGTPTDEKLFF. Based on the CDR3 plus reference TRBV30 and TRBJ1-4, the full variable domain is SQTIHQWPATLVQPVGSPLSLECTVEGTSNPNLYWYRQAAGRGLQLLFYSVGIGQISSEVPQNLSASRPQDRQFILSSKKLLLSDSGFYLCAWSTGTGTPTDEKLFFGSGTQLSVL.

V usage is TRBV5-1 and J usage is TRBJ2-7, with 7 bases aligning to TRBD1. After removal of 0 bases from V and 2 bases from J, the junction contained 8 bases not matched to a gene. The CDR3 is 16 residues long. Germline V CDR1 and CDR2: SGHRS, YFSETQ. For the CDR3, the DNA is TGCGCCAGCAGCTTGGAGGGGGCAGGGGACACCTACGAGCAGTACTTC. The encoded protein is CASSLEGAGDTYEQYF.

This chain links TRBV7-2 with TRBJ2-5, with a weak D call TRBD2 (6 bases). Trimming left V 2 bases short and J 0 bases short, with 7 bases between. The V gene's germline CDR1 is SGHTA and CDR2 FQGNSA. The CDR3 extends over 14 amino acids. The DNA for the CDR3 is TGTGCCAGCAGCTTACGCGGGGACCAAGAGACCCAGTACTTC. This translates into CASSLRGDQETQYF.

The genes are TRBV6-5 and TRBJ1-1; 7 bases fit TRBD1. Unmatched junction bases numbered 7, after V lost 6 bases and J lost 0 bases. The CDR3 runs to 15 residues. Germline assignment: CDR1 MNHEY and CDR2 SVGAGI. The CDR3 bases are TGTGCCAGCAGAAGGGCGGGACAGATGAACACTGAAGCTTTCTTT. It yields the protein CASRRAGQMNTEAFF.

The chain recombines TRBV5-1 with TRBJ2-7, with TRBD1 matching 8 bases. The V segment lost 4 bases and the J segment 6 bases; nucleotides outside the gene matches: 9. The CDR3 is 14 amino acids. Germline CDR1 SGHRS, CDR2 YFSETQ. The CDR3 region has the DNA TGCGCCAGCAGCGGGACAGGAGCTCGGGGCGAGCAGTACTTC. It encodes CASSGTGARGEQYF.

This chain joins TRBV7-7 and TRBJ2-7; a weak D match, TRBD2 (5 bases). The CDR3 sequence is 15 residues long. Trimming cost V 0 bases and J 2 bases, with 11 bases left between them. Germline V gene sequence: CDR1 SSHAT, CDR2 FNYEAQ (reference sequence). The CDR3 here is CASSLALGEAYEQYF. CDR3 DNA sequence: TGTGCCAGCAGCTTAGCTCTGGGAGAGGCCTACGAGCAGTACTTC.

The chain employs TRBV14 and TRBJ1-2, with D possibly TRBD1 on 5 matching bases. Per germline, CDR1 SGHDN and CDR2 FVKESK. The CDR3 is 13 residues long. V gave up 1 base and J gave up 8 bases, with 11 bases separating them. CDR3 nucleotides: TGTGCCAGCAGCCAAGGTCTTAGGGGAGGCTACACCTTC. Amino acids: CASSQGLRGGYTF.

The V gene is TRBV7-2, the J gene TRBJ1-5, with D unresolved. The CDR3 has 15 amino acids. V dropped 0 bases and J dropped 4 bases, with 10 bases sitting between them. The germline V gene encodes CDR1 SGHTA and CDR2 FQGNSA. This CDR3 is CASSLAGGLNQPQHF. The CDR3 DNA sequence: TGTGCCAGCAGCTTAGCGGGCGGGTTAAATCAGCCCCAGCATTTT.